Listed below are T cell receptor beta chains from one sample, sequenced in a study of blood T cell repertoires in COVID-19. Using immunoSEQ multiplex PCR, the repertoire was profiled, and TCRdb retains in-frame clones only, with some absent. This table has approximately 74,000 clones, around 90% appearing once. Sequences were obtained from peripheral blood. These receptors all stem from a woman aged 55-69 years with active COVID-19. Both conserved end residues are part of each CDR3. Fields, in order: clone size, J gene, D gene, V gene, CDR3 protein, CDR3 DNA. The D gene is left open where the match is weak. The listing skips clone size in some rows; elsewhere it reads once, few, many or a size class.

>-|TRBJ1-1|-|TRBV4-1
CASSQDLRSANTEAFF
TGCGCCAGCAGCCAAGATCTTAGATCCGCCAACACTGAAGCTTTCTTT
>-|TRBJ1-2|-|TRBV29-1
CSVGPTGIYGYTF
TGCAGCGTCGGCCCCACAGGTATCTATGGCTACACCTTC
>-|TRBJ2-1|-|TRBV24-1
CATSDPGLNEQFF
TGTGCCACCAGTGACCCGGGACTCAATGAGCAGTTCTTC
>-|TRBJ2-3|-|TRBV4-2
CASRTLERSDTQYF
TGTGCCAGCAGGACCCTAGAAAGGTCAGATACGCAGTATTTT
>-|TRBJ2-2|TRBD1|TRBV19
CASSRTGGQGTGELFF
TGTGCCAGTAGTCGGACAGGGGGCCAGGGCACCGGGGAGCTGTTTTTT
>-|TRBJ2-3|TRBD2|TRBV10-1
CASSEMVGLAGGTQYF
TGCGCCAGCAGTGAAATGGTGGGACTAGCGGGAGGTACGCAGTATTTT
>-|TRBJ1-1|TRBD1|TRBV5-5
CASSLGQGAAEAFF
TGTGCCAGCAGCTTGGGTCAGGGGGCCGCTGAAGCTTTCTTT
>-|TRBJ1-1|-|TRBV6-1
CASSEPGMNTEAFF
TGTGCCAGCAGTGAACCAGGGATGAACACTGAAGCTTTCTTT
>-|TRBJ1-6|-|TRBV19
CASSLSPGRADSPLHF
TGTGCCAGTAGCCTCAGTCCCGGCAGGGCTGATTCACCCCTCCACTTT
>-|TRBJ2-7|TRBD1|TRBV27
CASRARGQDEQYF
TGTGCCAGCAGAGCCAGGGGGCAGGACGAGCAGTACTTC
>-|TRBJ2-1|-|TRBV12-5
CASGGAVNEQFF
TGTGCTTCTGGTGGGGCAGTCAATGAGCAGTTCTTC
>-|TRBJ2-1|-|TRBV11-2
CASSLVVGDEQFF
TGTGCCAGCAGCTTAGTGGTAGGGGATGAGCAGTTCTTC
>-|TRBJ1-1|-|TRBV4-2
CASSLERGGMNTEAFF
TGTGCCAGCAGCCTAGAACGGGGAGGTATGAACACTGAAGCTTTCTTT
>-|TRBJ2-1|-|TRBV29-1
CSVADSAHEQFF
TGCAGCGTTGCCGACTCAGCACACGAGCAGTTCTTC
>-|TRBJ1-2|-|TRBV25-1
CASGPQGTLSGYTF
TGTGCCAGCGGCCCCCAGGGGACCCTCTCTGGCTACACCTTC
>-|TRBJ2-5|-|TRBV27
CASTRTGFGETQYF
TGTGCCAGCACCCGGACGGGGTTCGGGGAGACCCAGTACTTC
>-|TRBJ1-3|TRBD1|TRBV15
CATRTTGGGNTIYF
TGTGCCACCAGGACGACAGGGGGGGGAAACACCATATATTTT
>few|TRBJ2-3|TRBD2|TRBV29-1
CSVFEREGRVDTQYF
TGCAGCGTTTTCGAGCGGGAGGGCCGGGTAGATACGCAGTATTTT
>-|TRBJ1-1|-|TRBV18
CASSPTSDSHTEAFF
TGTGCCAGCTCACCAACATCGGACAGCCACACTGAAGCTTTCTTT
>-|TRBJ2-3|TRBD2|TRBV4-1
CASTPVGTSGRTDTQYF
TGCGCCAGCACACCCGTGGGGACTAGCGGGCGGACAGATACGCAGTATTTT
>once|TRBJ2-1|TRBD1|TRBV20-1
CSAHRGDEQFF
TGCAGTGCTCACAGGGGCGATGAGCAGTTCTTC
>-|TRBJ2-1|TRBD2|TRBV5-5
CASSWGLVFYNEQFF
TGTGCCAGCAGCTGGGGACTAGTTTTCTACAATGAGCAGTTCTTC
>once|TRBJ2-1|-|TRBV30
CAWSGDSGGQFF
TGTGCCTGGAGCGGGGACTCGGGGGGCCAGTTCTTC
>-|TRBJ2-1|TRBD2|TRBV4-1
CASSQEEARTSGQTYNEQFF
TGCGCCAGCAGCCAAGAAGAGGCCAGGACTAGCGGGCAGACTTACAATGAGCAGTTCTTC
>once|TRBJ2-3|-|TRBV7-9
CASSLGRGSDTQYF
TGTGCCAGCAGCTTAGGTCGGGGTTCAGATACGCAGTATTTT
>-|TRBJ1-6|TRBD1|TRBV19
CASSWFPIPPGQGAPLHF
TGTGCCAGTAGTTGGTTCCCTATTCCTCCGGGACAGGGGGCACCTCTCCACTTT
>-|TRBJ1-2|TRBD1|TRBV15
CATSRDPGTDYGYTF
TGTGCCACCAGCAGAGATCCTGGGACAGACTATGGCTACACCTTC
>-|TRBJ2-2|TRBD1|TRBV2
CASKSFHRGPGELFF
TGTGCCAGCAAATCCTTCCACAGGGGACCCGGGGAGCTGTTTTTT
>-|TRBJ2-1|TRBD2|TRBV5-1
CASSASSSGSSYNEQFF
TGCGCCAGCAGCGCAAGCTCTAGCGGGAGTTCCTACAATGAGCAGTTCTTC
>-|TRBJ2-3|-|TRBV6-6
CASSPQGYTQYF
TGTGCCAGCAGTCCTCAGGGATATACGCAGTATTTT
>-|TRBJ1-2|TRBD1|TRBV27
CASRQTSAGGYGYTF
TGTGCCAGCAGACAAACTTCCGCAGGGGGCTATGGCTACACCTTC
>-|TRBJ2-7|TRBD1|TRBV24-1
CATSDTGTGAYEQYF
TGTGCCACCAGTGACACCGGGACAGGGGCCTACGAGCAGTACTTC
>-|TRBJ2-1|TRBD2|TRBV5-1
CASSLEGTSARSSYDEQFF
TGCGCCAGCAGCTTGGAAGGGACTAGCGCCCGGAGCTCCTACGATGAGCAGTTCTTC
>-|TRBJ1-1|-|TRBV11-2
CASSLKGDTEAFF
TGTGCCAGCAGCTTAAAGGGGGACACTGAAGCTTTCTTT
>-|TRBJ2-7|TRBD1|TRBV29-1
CSVEDPFNRGEQYF
TGCAGCGTTGAAGACCCTTTTAACAGGGGCGAGCAGTACTTC
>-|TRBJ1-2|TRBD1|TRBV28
CASSLLGGGRNYGYTF
TGTGCCAGCAGTTTATTAGGGGGCGGGCGGAACTATGGCTACACCTTC
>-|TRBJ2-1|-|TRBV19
CASRLTTLSEQFF
TGTGCCAGTAGACTAACTACCTTAAGTGAGCAGTTCTTC
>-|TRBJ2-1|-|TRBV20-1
CSASSVNEQFF
TGCAGTGCTAGCAGCGTCAATGAGCAGTTCTTC
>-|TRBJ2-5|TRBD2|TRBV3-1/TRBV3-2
CASSLRTSGQETQYF
TGTGCCAGCAGCCTTAGGACTAGCGGTCAAGAGACCCAGTACTTC
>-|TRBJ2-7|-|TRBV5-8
CASSPLFYQYF
TGTGCCAGCAGCCCCTTGTTTTATCAGTACTTC
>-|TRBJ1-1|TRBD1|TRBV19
CASSIGTGQGKTEAFF
TGTGCCAGTAGTATCGGGACGGGACAGGGTAAAACTGAAGCTTTCTTT